A selection of T cell receptor beta chains follows, all from one sample in a study of CD8+CD57+ T cells in acquired aplastic anemia. TCRdb used MiXCR to reprocess the reads, holding one entry per CDR3 protein. The sample yields some 170,000 distinct CDR3 sequences, roughly 65% seen once. The sequenced sample consisted of sorted CD4+, CD8+, or CD8+CD57+ T cells (not recorded which) from PBMCs. These receptors all stem from a human donor with aplastic anemia. Each CDR3 is given with its conserved first and last residue. The D gene is left open where the match is weak. Clone size is not always given. Where it is, it says once, few, many or a class for expanded clones.

D gene: TRBD1; J gene: TRBJ1-5; clone size: .; V gene: TRBV29-1; CDR3 protein: CSVVLGTGFNQPQHF; CDR3 DNA: TGCAGCGTCGTGTTAGGGACAGGGTTCAATCAGCCCCAGCATTTT
D gene: .; J gene: TRBJ2-7; clone size: .; V gene: TRBV20-1; CDR3 protein: CSASRGNGEQYF; CDR3 DNA: TGCAGTGCTTCTAGGGGGAATGGGGAGCAGTACTTC
D gene: .; J gene: TRBJ2-7; clone size: few; V gene: TRBV2; CDR3 protein: CASSQNRELEQYF; CDR3 DNA: TGTGCCAGCAGTCAGAACCGGGAACTCGAGCAGTACTTC
D gene: TRBD2; J gene: TRBJ2-2; clone size: .; V gene: TRBV15; CDR3 protein: CATSGLAEGDTGELFF; CDR3 DNA: TGTGCCACCAGCGGACTAGCGGAGGGGGACACCGGGGAGCTGTTTTTT
D gene: .; J gene: TRBJ1-2; clone size: .; V gene: TRBV5-1; CDR3 protein: CASSDAGWDGYTF; CDR3 DNA: TGCGCCAGCAGTGATGCCGGGTGGGATGGCTACACCTTC
D gene: .; J gene: TRBJ1-1; clone size: .; V gene: TRBV7-9; CDR3 protein: CASALPAVTEAFF; CDR3 DNA: TGTGCCAGCGCTCTTCCTGCGGTGACTGAAGCTTTCTTT
D gene: .; J gene: TRBJ2-7; clone size: .; V gene: TRBV10-3; CDR3 protein: CAISVRSGAYEQYF; CDR3 DNA: TGTGCCATCAGTGTGAGGTCAGGGGCCTACGAGCAGTACTTC
D gene: TRBD2; J gene: TRBJ2-7; clone size: .; V gene: TRBV10-3; CDR3 protein: CAINGGVRSEQYF; CDR3 DNA: TGTGCCATCAACGGGGGGGTCCGTAGCGAGCAGTACTTC
D gene: TRBD2; J gene: TRBJ2-3; clone size: .; V gene: TRBV20-1; CDR3 protein: CSASPGLAITDTQYF; CDR3 DNA: TGCAGTGCTAGCCCGGGACTAGCTATCACAGATACGCAGTATTTT
D gene: .; J gene: TRBJ1-2; clone size: .; V gene: TRBV7-8; CDR3 protein: CASGDLYGYTF; CDR3 DNA: TGTGCCAGCGGCGACCTCTATGGCTACACCTTC
D gene: .; J gene: TRBJ1-5; clone size: many; V gene: TRBV29-1; CDR3 protein: CSVEKLPGNSNQPQHF; CDR3 DNA: TGCAGCGTTGAAAAACTCCCAGGGAATAGCAATCAGCCCCAGCATTTT
D gene: .; J gene: TRBJ2-4; clone size: .; V gene: TRBV5-1; CDR3 protein: CASSLSAGSQNIQYF; CDR3 DNA: TGCGCCAGCAGCTTGTCTGCTGGGTCCCAAAACATTCAGTACTTC
D gene: .; J gene: TRBJ1-6; clone size: .; V gene: TRBV15; CDR3 protein: CHQQRSQGKAPLHF; CDR3 DNA: TGCCACCAGCAGAGATCCCAGGGGAAGGCACCCCTCCACTTT
D gene: .; J gene: TRBJ2-3; clone size: .; V gene: TRBV7-2; CDR3 protein: CASTTSAVASTDTQYF; CDR3 DNA: TGTGCCAGCACTACGAGTGCGGTAGCTAGCACAGATACGCAGTATTTT
D gene: .; J gene: TRBJ2-1; clone size: .; V gene: TRBV10-3; CDR3 protein: CASIQGNDEQFF; CDR3 DNA: TGTGCCAGCATACAGGGAAATGATGAGCAGTTCTTC
D gene: .; J gene: TRBJ1-5; clone size: .; V gene: TRBV19; CDR3 protein: CASSMGPNGNQPQHF; CDR3 DNA: TGTGCCAGTAGTATGGGACCAAACGGGAATCAGCCCCAGCATTTT
D gene: TRBD1; J gene: TRBJ2-5; clone size: .; V gene: TRBV14; CDR3 protein: CASSQGQGSQETQYF; CDR3 DNA: TGTGCCAGCAGCCAGGGACAGGGCTCTCAAGAGACCCAGTACTTC
D gene: .; J gene: TRBJ1-1; clone size: .; V gene: TRBV7-2; CDR3 protein: CASSTVNRVPEAFF; CDR3 DNA: TGTGCCAGCAGCACAGTGAATAGAGTCCCCGAAGCTTTCTTT
D gene: TRBD1; J gene: TRBJ2-1; clone size: .; V gene: TRBV9; CDR3 protein: CASSVSPGTGTDEQFF; CDR3 DNA: TGTGCCAGCAGCGTTAGCCCCGGGACAGGGACCGATGAGCAGTTCTTC
D gene: TRBD2; J gene: TRBJ2-1; clone size: .; V gene: TRBV20-1; CDR3 protein: CSARGGLAGVRNEQFF; CDR3 DNA: TGCAGTGCTAGAGGTGGACTAGCGGGAGTTAGAAATGAGCAGTTCTTC
D gene: .; J gene: TRBJ1-2; clone size: .; V gene: TRBV7-9; CDR3 protein: CASSYLWRVGNGYTF; CDR3 DNA: TGTGCCAGCAGTTACCTCTGGAGGGTGGGCAATGGCTACACCTTC
D gene: .; J gene: TRBJ2-7; clone size: .; V gene: TRBV2; CDR3 protein: CASSEEGDYEQYF; CDR3 DNA: TGTGCCAGCAGTGAAGAGGGAGACTACGAGCAGTACTTC
D gene: TRBD1; J gene: TRBJ1-2; clone size: .; V gene: TRBV7-8; CDR3 protein: CASSQRTGGETYTF; CDR3 DNA: TGTGCCAGCAGCCAAAGGACAGGGGGCGAGACCTACACCTTC
D gene: .; J gene: TRBJ1-1; clone size: few; V gene: TRBV7-9; CDR3 protein: CASSSPISFLAFF; CDR3 DNA: TGTGCCAGCAGTTCGCCTATTTCCTTTTTGGCTTTCTTT
D gene: TRBD2; J gene: TRBJ2-1; clone size: few; V gene: TRBV10-3; CDR3 protein: CAMSDLPGTSGYNEQFF; CDR3 DNA: TGTGCCATGTCAGACCTTCCCGGGACTAGCGGCTACAATGAGCAGTTCTTC
D gene: .; J gene: TRBJ1-5; clone size: many; V gene: TRBV19; CDR3 protein: CAGGSLSNQPQHF; CDR3 DNA: TGTGCAGGGGGGTCCCTAAGCAATCAGCCCCAGCATTTT
D gene: TRBD1; J gene: TRBJ2-2; clone size: .; V gene: TRBV24-1; CDR3 protein: CATSDSGQGATGELFF; CDR3 DNA: TGTGCCACCAGTGATAGTGGACAGGGGGCAACCGGGGAGCTGTTTTTT
D gene: .; J gene: TRBJ2-3; clone size: few; V gene: TRBV20-1; CDR3 protein: CSARRGDWYADTQYF; CDR3 DNA: TGCAGTGCCAGGAGGGGGGACTGGTATGCAGATACGCAGTATTTT
D gene: TRBD1; J gene: TRBJ1-1; clone size: many; V gene: TRBV6-5; CDR3 protein: CASGQGGNTEAFF; CDR3 DNA: TGTGCCAGCGGTCAGGGGGGAAACACTGAAGCTTTCTTT
D gene: .; J gene: TRBJ1-2; clone size: few; V gene: TRBV20-1; CDR3 protein: CSARDLAGDEGGYTF; CDR3 DNA: TGCAGTGCTAGAGATCTGGCAGGTGACGAGGGGGGCTACACCTTC
D gene: .; J gene: TRBJ2-7; clone size: many; V gene: TRBV5-1; CDR3 protein: CASSYDRYEQYF; CDR3 DNA: TGCGCCAGCAGCTATGACAGATACGAGCAGTACTTC
D gene: .; J gene: TRBJ1-1; clone size: .; V gene: TRBV7-9; CDR3 protein: CASSSDSLTEAFF; CDR3 DNA: TGTGCCAGCAGCTCGGACAGTCTAACTGAAGCTTTCTTT
D gene: TRBD1; J gene: TRBJ2-3; clone size: many; V gene: TRBV5-8; CDR3 protein: CASSFGTGGTDTQYF; CDR3 DNA: TGTGCCAGCAGCTTCGGGACAGGGGGCACAGATACGCAGTATTTT
D gene: .; J gene: TRBJ2-7; clone size: .; V gene: TRBV6-2/TRBV6-3; CDR3 protein: CASSRLASEQYF; CDR3 DNA: TGTGCCAGCAGTCGCCTAGCTTCCGAGCAGTACTTC
D gene: TRBD1; J gene: TRBJ2-1; clone size: .; V gene: TRBV15; CDR3 protein: CATSRLPGQDNEQFF; CDR3 DNA: TGTGCCACCAGCAGGTTACCGGGACAGGACAATGAGCAGTTCTTC
D gene: .; J gene: TRBJ2-5; clone size: .; V gene: TRBV14; CDR3 protein: CASSWGTQYF; CDR3 DNA: TGTGCCAGCAGCTGGGGGACCCAGTACTTC
D gene: TRBD2; J gene: TRBJ2-5; clone size: .; V gene: TRBV20-1; CDR3 protein: CSARGLAGGSRETQYF; CDR3 DNA: TGCAGTGCTAGGGGACTAGCGGGGGGGTCTAGAGAGACCCAGTACTTC
D gene: .; J gene: TRBJ1-1; clone size: once; V gene: TRBV6-5; CDR3 protein: CASSSGITNTEAFF; CDR3 DNA: TGTGCCAGCAGTTCGGGGATCACGAACACTGAAGCTTTCTTT
D gene: TRBD2; J gene: TRBJ2-5; clone size: .; V gene: TRBV4-2; CDR3 protein: CASSSVAGGIRETQYF; CDR3 DNA: TGTGCCAGCAGCTCTGTAGCGGGGGGGATTCGGGAGACCCAGTACTTC
D gene: TRBD2; J gene: TRBJ2-1; clone size: .; V gene: TRBV20-1; CDR3 protein: CSASNGGDYDEQFF; CDR3 DNA: TGCAGTGCTAGCAACGGGGGGGATTACGATGAGCAGTTCTTC
D gene: TRBD1; J gene: TRBJ1-2; clone size: .; V gene: TRBV19; CDR3 protein: CASRGTVYGYTF; CDR3 DNA: TGTGCCAGTAGGGGGACAGTCTATGGCTACACCTTC
D gene: .; J gene: TRBJ2-6; clone size: .; V gene: TRBV7-8; CDR3 protein: CASSLERDPHRLNTEAF; CDR3 DNA: TGTGCCAGCAGCTTAGAGAGGGACCCACATCGCCTGAACACTGAAGCTTTC
D gene: TRBD1; J gene: TRBJ1-6; clone size: few; V gene: TRBV2; CDR3 protein: CASRRGQTNSPLHF; CDR3 DNA: TGTGCCAGCAGGAGGGGACAGACTAATTCACCCCTCCACTTT
D gene: .; J gene: TRBJ1-6; clone size: .; V gene: TRBV20-1; CDR3 protein: CSARALGSSPLHF; CDR3 DNA: TGCAGTGCTAGAGCCCTTGGGAGTTCACCCCTCCACTTT
D gene: TRBD1; J gene: TRBJ2-5; clone size: few; V gene: TRBV25-1; CDR3 protein: CASRSGDRHQETQYF; CDR3 DNA: TGTGCCAGCCGTTCAGGGGACAGACACCAAGAGACCCAGTACTTC
D gene: TRBD1; J gene: TRBJ1-6; clone size: .; V gene: TRBV6-4; CDR3 protein: CASRDRDNSPLHF; CDR3 DNA: TGTGCCAGCAGGGACAGGGATAATTCACCCCTCCACTTT
D gene: .; J gene: TRBJ1-1; clone size: many; V gene: TRBV30; CDR3 protein: CAWTTLNTEAFF; CDR3 DNA: TGTGCCTGGACTACTCTGAACACTGAAGCTTTCTTT
D gene: .; J gene: TRBJ1-3; clone size: .; V gene: TRBV5-1; CDR3 protein: CASSLGQLSGNTIYF; CDR3 DNA: TGCGCCAGCAGCTTGGGGCAGCTCTCTGGAAACACCATATATTTT
D gene: .; J gene: TRBJ2-2; clone size: once; V gene: TRBV10-1; CDR3 protein: CASSRSGQEAGELFF; CDR3 DNA: TGCGCCAGCAGTCGTAGCGGCCAGGAGGCCGGGGAGCTGTTTTTT
D gene: .; J gene: TRBJ2-1; clone size: .; V gene: TRBV19; CDR3 protein: CASSIARSSYNEQFF; CDR3 DNA: TGCGCCAGTAGTATAGCGAGATCCTCCTACAATGAGCAGTTCTTC
D gene: .; J gene: TRBJ2-1; clone size: .; V gene: TRBV29-1; CDR3 protein: CSGSGSEQFF; CDR3 DNA: TGCAGCGGATCCGGGTCTGAGCAGTTCTTC
D gene: TRBD2; J gene: TRBJ2-7; clone size: .; V gene: TRBV19; CDR3 protein: CASSAGLAGGYEQYF; CDR3 DNA: TGTGCCAGTAGTGCCGGACTAGCGGGAGGGTACGAGCAGTACTTC
D gene: .; J gene: TRBJ2-2; clone size: many; V gene: TRBV11-2; CDR3 protein: CASSLGGNTGELFF; CDR3 DNA: TGTGCCAGCAGCTTAGGCGGGAACACCGGGGAGCTGTTTTTT
D gene: .; J gene: TRBJ2-5; clone size: .; V gene: TRBV2; CDR3 protein: CASSLARVQQETQYF; CDR3 DNA: TGTGCCAGCAGCTTAGCGCGTGTACAACAAGAGACCCAGTACTTC
D gene: .; J gene: TRBJ1-2; clone size: once; V gene: TRBV7-2; CDR3 protein: CASSGSNEEGYTF; CDR3 DNA: TGTGCCAGCAGCGGCTCCAACGAGGAGGGCTACACCTTC
D gene: .; J gene: TRBJ2-7; clone size: .; V gene: TRBV29-1; CDR3 protein: CSVGGASSSYEQYF; CDR3 DNA: TGCAGCGTTGGGGGGGCTTCCAGCTCCTACGAGCAGTACTTC
D gene: TRBD1; J gene: TRBJ1-1; clone size: .; V gene: TRBV19; CDR3 protein: CASSSRDSPASEAFF; CDR3 DNA: TGTGCCAGTAGCAGCCGGGACAGCCCGGCATCTGAAGCTTTCTTT
D gene: .; J gene: TRBJ2-7; clone size: .; V gene: TRBV7-9; CDR3 protein: CASRIRTVGAYEQYF; CDR3 DNA: TGTGCCAGCAGGATCAGGACAGTGGGAGCCTACGAGCAGTACTTC
D gene: TRBD1; J gene: TRBJ1-2; clone size: .; V gene: TRBV9; CDR3 protein: CASSARDSRLDYGYTF; CDR3 DNA: TGTGCCAGCAGCGCGCGGGACAGTCGACTAGATTATGGCTACACCTTC
D gene: .; J gene: TRBJ1-2; clone size: .; V gene: TRBV6-1; CDR3 protein: CASSEAVVVYDGYTF; CDR3 DNA: TGTGCCAGCAGTGAAGCGGTGGTCGTATACGATGGCTACACCTTC